This T cell receptor (beta chain) was captured by sequencing in a study of PD-1 blockade in classical Hodgkin lymphoma. Study conclusions and caveats: Newly diagnosed and completely responding patients shared comparable baseline diversity.

The table came from immunoSEQ multiplex PCR; TCRdb's copy has only in-frame clones and leaves some out. The repertoire has fewer than 25,000 clones, around 87% of them found once; the top ten carry 23%. Time point reported: cycle 4 day 1 (C4D1), after less than 7 weeks of nivolumab. Every patient had relapsed following autologous stem cell transplantation, and cohorts differed in brentuximab vedotin exposure. Complete response, partial response or progressive disease was each patient's best response. The CDR3 runs 13 residues. Germline V gene sequence: CDR1 MNHEY, CDR2 SVGAGI. V dropped 11 bases and J dropped 4; count of bases not matched to a gene: 9. This clone was seen a few times. Its antigen remains unknown.

This TCR was recovered from a human donor with classical Hodgkin lymphoma. The chain recombines TRBV6-5 with TRBJ2-5; 8 bases are shared with TRBD2. Sequenced here: peripheral blood mononuclear cells (PBMCs), sampled before the fourth cycle of nivolumab. Here the CDR3 reads CAAGGGGGETQYF. CDR3 nucleotide sequence: TGTGCCGCGGGAGGCGGGGGAGGAGAGACCCAGTACTTC.